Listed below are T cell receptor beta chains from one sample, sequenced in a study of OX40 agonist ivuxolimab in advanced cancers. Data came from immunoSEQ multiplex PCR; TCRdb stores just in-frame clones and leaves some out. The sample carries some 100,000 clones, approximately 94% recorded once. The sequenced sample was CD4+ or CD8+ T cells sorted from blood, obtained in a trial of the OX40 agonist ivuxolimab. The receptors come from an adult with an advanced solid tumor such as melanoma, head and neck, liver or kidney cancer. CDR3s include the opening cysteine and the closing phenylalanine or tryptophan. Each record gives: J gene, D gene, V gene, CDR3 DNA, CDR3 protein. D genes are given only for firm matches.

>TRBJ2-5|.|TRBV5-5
TGTGCCAGCAGCAAAAAAGAGACCCAGTACTTC
CASSKKETQYF
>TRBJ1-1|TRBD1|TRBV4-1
TGCGCCAGCAGCCAGACAGGGGCTGAAGCTTTCTTT
CASSQTGAEAFF
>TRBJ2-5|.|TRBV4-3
TGCGCCAGCAGCCAAGAAAGTCCGGGAGAGACCCAGTACTTC
CASSQESPGETQYF
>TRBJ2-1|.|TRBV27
TGTGCCAGCGGGAGTGAGCAGTTCTTC
CASGSEQFF
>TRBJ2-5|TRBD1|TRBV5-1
TGCGCCAGCAGCTTCGGGCGGGACAGGGGCCTCCAAGAGACCCAGTACTTC
CASSFGRDRGLQETQYF
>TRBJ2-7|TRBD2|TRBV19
TGTGCCAGTAGTATTCAGCGGGGTGCTTTCTACGAGCAGTACTTC
CASSIQRGAFYEQYF
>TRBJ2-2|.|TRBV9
TGTGCCAGCAGCGTAGTGGAGGGGGTGAACACCGGGGAGCTGTTTTTT
CASSVVEGVNTGELFF
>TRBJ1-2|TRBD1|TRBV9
TGTGCCAGCAGCGTAGGCGACAGGGGGAACTTTAACTATGGCTACACCTTC
CASSVGDRGNFNYGYTF
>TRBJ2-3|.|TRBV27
TGTGCCAGCAGCATGGGGGACACAGATACGCAGTATTTT
CASSMGDTDTQYF
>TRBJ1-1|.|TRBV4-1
TGCGCCAGCAGCCAAGCCCGGAACACTGAAGCTTTCTTT
CASSQARNTEAFF
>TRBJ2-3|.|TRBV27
TGTGCCAGCACCTCGAGGGCGGAGTTAAATACGCAGTATTTT
CASTSRAELNTQYF